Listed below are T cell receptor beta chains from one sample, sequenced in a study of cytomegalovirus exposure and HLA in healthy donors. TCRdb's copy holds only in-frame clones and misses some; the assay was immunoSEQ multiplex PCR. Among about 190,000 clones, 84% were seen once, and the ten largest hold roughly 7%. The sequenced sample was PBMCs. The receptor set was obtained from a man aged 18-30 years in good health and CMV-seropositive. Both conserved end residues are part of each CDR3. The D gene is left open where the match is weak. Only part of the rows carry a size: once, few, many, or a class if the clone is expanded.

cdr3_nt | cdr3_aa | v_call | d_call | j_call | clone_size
TGTGCCAGCAGCGTAGAGGGGAGGGGGTCGAATGAGCAGTTCTTC | CASSVEGRGSNEQFF | TRBV9 | . | TRBJ2-1 | .
TGTGCCAGCAGCTTTCGGAGGGCTCGGGATGGCTACACCTTC | CASSFRRARDGYTF | TRBV7-2 | . | TRBJ1-2 | few
TGTGCCAGCAGTTTCCTCGGACAGGGTAGGCCAGATACGCAGTATTTT | CASSFLGQGRPDTQYF | TRBV27 | TRBD1 | TRBJ2-3 | once
TGCAGCGTTGGTAGAGGATCTTATGGCTACACCTTC | CSVGRGSYGYTF | TRBV29-1 | . | TRBJ1-2 | .
TGTGCCTGGAGTGTACGAGCGGGAGAGACCCAGTACTTC | CAWSVRAGETQYF | TRBV30 | . | TRBJ2-5 | once
TGTGCCACCCAGGGGGGTTTTCAAGGAAATGAGCAGTTCTTC | CATQGGFQGNEQFF | TRBV6-1 | . | TRBJ2-1 | .
TGCGCCAGCTTCCTTAGCGGGAGTAGCACAGATACGCAGTATTTT | CASFLSGSSTDTQYF | TRBV5-1 | TRBD2 | TRBJ2-3 | .
TGTGCCAGCAGTCAAAGTATGGACATGAACACTGAAGCTTTCTTT | CASSQSMDMNTEAFF | TRBV2 | . | TRBJ1-1 | .
TGTGCCACCAGCAGAGATTCGTGGACAGGGGGGACCTACGAGCAGTACTTC | CATSRDSWTGGTYEQYF | TRBV15 | TRBD1 | TRBJ2-7 | .
TGTGCCACCCCACGGGGACAGGGGGCGTTTGTCACTGAAGCTTTCTTT | CATPRGQGAFVTEAFF | TRBV2 | TRBD1 | TRBJ1-1 | .
TGTGCCAGCAGCTCGGGACTTTCCACAGATACGCAGTATTTT | CASSSGLSTDTQYF | TRBV7-3 | . | TRBJ2-3 | .
TGCGCCAGCAGCTTTACCTCGGGACAGGGGGTTAACTATGGCTACACCTTC | CASSFTSGQGVNYGYTF | TRBV5-1 | TRBD1 | TRBJ1-2 | .
TGCAGTGCCCCCTTCCCTGAGCAGTTCTTC | CSAPFPEQFF | TRBV20-1 | . | TRBJ2-1 | .
TGTGCCAGCAGCTCCGGGACAGGGTTCTACGGCTACACCTTC | CASSSGTGFYGYTF | TRBV27 | TRBD1 | TRBJ1-2 | once
TGTGCCAGCAGTCCAAGCGGAACCACCTACAATGAGCAGTTCTTC | CASSPSGTTYNEQFF | TRBV27 | . | TRBJ2-1 | .
TGTGCCAGCAGTACAGGGGTGAGCACAGATACGCAGTATTTT | CASSTGVSTDTQYF | TRBV14 | TRBD1 | TRBJ2-3 | few
TGTGCCAGCAGCAGCCCCGGAGTTATGAACACTGAAGCTTTCTTT | CASSSPGVMNTEAFF | TRBV7-9 | . | TRBJ1-1 | once
TGTGCCAGCAGCTATGGACAGGGGCTTGGTGGAAACACCATATATTTT | CASSYGQGLGGNTIYF | TRBV7-2 | TRBD1 | TRBJ1-3 | .
TGTGCCAGCAGTAACAGCCCCGGCTCCTACGAGCAGTACTTC | CASSNSPGSYEQYF | TRBV5-6 | . | TRBJ2-7 | .
TGTGCCAGCAGGGGACTAGCGATTGAGGACAATGAGCAGTTCTTC | CASRGLAIEDNEQFF | TRBV27 | TRBD2 | TRBJ2-1 | .
TGCGCCAGCAGCTTGGACACAAGCTCCTACAATGAGCAGTTCTTC | CASSLDTSSYNEQFF | TRBV5-1 | . | TRBJ2-1 | .
TGTGCCAGCAGCCCAGGCCCCCGGGACAGGGGCTCCTACGAGCAGTACTTC | CASSPGPRDRGSYEQYF | TRBV4-2 | TRBD1 | TRBJ2-7 | .
TGTGCCAGCAGCACAATTGGGACAATTGGAGCTTGGGAACTGTTTTTT | CASSTIGTIGAWELFF | TRBV7-9 | . | TRBJ1-4 | .
TGTGCCAGTCGCACCGGGGGAAGACGTGCTGAAGCTTTCTTT | CASRTGGRRAEAFF | TRBV19 | . | TRBJ1-1 | .
TGTGCCTGGAGGGGACTAGCGCCCTACAATGAGCAGTTCTTC | CAWRGLAPYNEQFF | TRBV30 | TRBD2 | TRBJ2-1 | .
TGCGCCAGCAGCCAAGACCCCCCACCGGGGACTGAAGCTTTCTTT | CASSQDPPPGTEAFF | TRBV4-1 | . | TRBJ1-1 | .
TGCGCCAGCAGCCCCGGGACAGGGATCAATGAGCAGTTCTTC | CASSPGTGINEQFF | TRBV5-1 | TRBD1 | TRBJ2-1 | few
TGTGCCACAGGGATCAATCAGCCCCAGCATTTT | CATGINQPQHF | TRBV6-5 | . | TRBJ1-5 | few
TGTGCCAGCAAGGGGCTTCAGAACACCGGGGAGCTGTTTTTT | CASKGLQNTGELFF | TRBV2 | . | TRBJ2-2 | few
TGTGCCAGCAGCCTGACTAGCGGGCTAGCCTACGAGCAGTACTTC | CASSLTSGLAYEQYF | TRBV28 | TRBD2 | TRBJ2-7 | .
TGTGCCACCGAACTCATGGGACAGAACAATGAGCAGTTCTTC | CATELMGQNNEQFF | TRBV15 | TRBD1 | TRBJ2-1 | .
TGTGCCAGCAATAGGGGGCTCTACGAGCAGTACTTC | CASNRGLYEQYF | TRBV28 | TRBD1 | TRBJ2-7 | .
TGTGCCAGCAGCTCAGGACAGGACGTGTACGAGCAGTACTTC | CASSSGQDVYEQYF | TRBV7-2 | TRBD1 | TRBJ2-7 | .
TGTGCCAGCAGCCCTACCGGGACAGGGTGGTATGAGCAGTTCTTC | CASSPTGTGWYEQFF | TRBV7-8 | TRBD1 | TRBJ2-1 | .
TGTGCCAGCAGCTTTCGTCACGAGCAGTACTTC | CASSFRHEQYF | TRBV11-2 | . | TRBJ2-7 | .
TGTGCCAGTAGGAGGACCAGCTCCTACAATGAGCAGTTCTTC | CASRRTSSYNEQFF | TRBV7-8 | . | TRBJ2-1 | .
TGTGCCAGTAGTATAAGGCGGAGGACAGAAGATCAGCCCCAGCATTTT | CASSIRRRTEDQPQHF | TRBV19 | . | TRBJ1-5 | once
TGCGCCAGCAGGACGGGAGGGAGCACAGATACGCAGTATTTT | CASRTGGSTDTQYF | TRBV5-1 | TRBD2 | TRBJ2-3 | .
TGTGCCACCACCGAGGGAGGGGGCTACAATGAGCAGTTCTTC | CATTEGGGYNEQFF | TRBV25-1 | . | TRBJ2-1 | .
TGTGCCAGCAGGCCCCAATGGGGCCTCGAGCAGTACTTC | CASRPQWGLEQYF | TRBV6-5 | . | TRBJ2-7 | .
TGTGCCAGCAGCCGGGTCGGCAATCAGCCCCAGCATTTT | CASSRVGNQPQHF | TRBV6-5 | . | TRBJ1-5 | .
TGTGCCAGCAGTCGGGCAGGGCTCAGCTACGAGCAGTACTTC | CASSRAGLSYEQYF | TRBV27 | . | TRBJ2-7 | .
TGCGCCAGAATCCTCACGACAGGCCGAGGAAACACCATATATTTT | CARILTTGRGNTIYF | TRBV23-1 | . | TRBJ1-3 | .
TGTGCCAGCAGTTGGACAGGGGGCGGATTGGGCGAGCAGTACTTC | CASSWTGGGLGEQYF | TRBV27 | TRBD1 | TRBJ2-7 | .
TGTGCCAGCAGCCCTAGCGTGACTAGTTGGACCCAGTACTTC | CASSPSVTSWTQYF | TRBV9 | . | TRBJ2-5 | .
TGCAGTGCTAGCGACCGCCCAGGAGCTTTCTTT | CSASDRPGAFF | TRBV20-1 | . | TRBJ1-1 | .
TGTGCCAGCAGCGTAGGGCAGGGGGCTTTGGAGCAGTACTTC | CASSVGQGALEQYF | TRBV9 | TRBD1 | TRBJ2-7 | .
TGCGCCAGCAGCTTGTTTGGGGGGGTTGATCAGCCCCAGCATTTT | CASSLFGGVDQPQHF | TRBV5-1 | . | TRBJ1-5 | .
TGTGCCAGTAGCTCCCGCGGCCACAATCAGCCCCAGCATTTT | CASSSRGHNQPQHF | TRBV19 | . | TRBJ1-5 | .
TGTGCCAGCACCCTGACTAGCGGGAGGACCGGGGAGCTGTTTTTT | CASTLTSGRTGELFF | TRBV27 | TRBD2 | TRBJ2-2 | .
TGTGCCAGCAAATACTTTACGGGGGGCTACAATGAGCAGTTCTTC | CASKYFTGGYNEQFF | TRBV6-6 | TRBD2 | TRBJ2-1 | .
TGTGCCAGCAGTTCCCGTAGACTCGGACTAGCGGGCAAAACCTACGAGCAGTACTTC | CASSSRRLGLAGKTYEQYF | TRBV28 | TRBD2 | TRBJ2-7 | .
TGTGCCAGCAGCTTAATGGCAGGGAGGTACGAGCAGTACTTC | CASSLMAGRYEQYF | TRBV7-8 | . | TRBJ2-7 | .
TGTGCCAGCAGCGTAGCACAAGAACCAAACTATGGCTACACCTTC | CASSVAQEPNYGYTF | TRBV9 | . | TRBJ1-2 | .